This entry lists 12 T cell receptor beta chains sequenced from one sample in a study of human CD8 memory T cell subsets. Construction of TCR beta libraries was accomplished by means of UMI-labeled 5' RACE. TCRdb processed the 5' RACE reads again and assigns one entry to each CDR3 protein, with no DNA. The sample table includes around 19,000 distinct CDR3 sequences. Material: CD8+ stem-like memory T cells (TSCM and TCM) sorted from PBMCs. This sample's subset: stem-like memory CD8 T cells (TSTEM), CCR7+ PD-1- TIGIT-. These receptor sequences come from a human donor in good health.

This chain joins TRBV30 and TRBJ1-5; TCRdb's assignment of TRBD1 cannot be checked, as there is no DNA. CDR1 is GTSNPN, CDR2 SVGIG, per germline (reference sequence). This CDR3 is 13 amino acids long. CDR3 protein: CAWSSITGDSQHF.

The V call is TRBV28, the J call TRBJ1-6; no DNA is available, so the TRBD1 call from TCRdb remains unchecked. Per the germline V gene, CDR1 is MDHEN and CDR2 is SYDVKM. The length of the CDR3 is 16 residues. The CDR3 protein is CASSLTGQGNNSPLHF.

The J gene is TRBJ2-5, the V gene TRBV7-9; TCRdb names TRBD2, which stays unverified in the absence of DNA. From germline, CDR1 is SEHNR and CDR2 FQNEAQ (reference sequence). This CDR3 is 18 amino acids long. This CDR3 is CASSSPKLDLGGIETQYF.

V and J are TRBV6-5 and TRBJ2-1. There are 13 residues in the CDR3. Germline CDR1 MNHEY, CDR2 SVGAGI. The CDR3 loop reads CASSFDSPYEQFF.

This chain joins TRBV7-6 and TRBJ2-3; TCRdb indicates TRBD2, and absent DNA this call remains unverified. The CDR3 sequence is 16 residues long. Germline CDR1 and CDR2: SGHVS and FNYEAQ. CDR3 amino acids: CASSSSSFTSTDTQYF.

Here the CDR3 reads CATSSRGFNTGELFF. The chain couples TRBV15 to TRBJ2-2; TCRdb reports TRBD2, a call that lacks DNA to check it against. From germline, CDR1 is LNHNV and CDR2 YYDKDF (reference sequence). This CDR3 has 15 amino acids.

This rearrangement joins TRBV2 to TRBJ1-4. The CDR3 length is 14 residues. Per germline, CDR1 SNHLY and CDR2 FYNNEI. CDR3 in amino acids: CASSDAGSDEKLFF.

This chain joins TRBV6-6 and TRBJ2-7; TCRdb picks TRBD2, but there is no DNA to check that call. Looked up from germline, CDR1 is MNHNY and CDR2 is SVGAGI (reference sequence). The CDR3 has 15 residues. CDR3 amino acids: CASMGVAETSYEQYF.

This clonotype is identified as medium-sized (0.01 to 0.1%) from frequency. V and J are TRBV29-1 and TRBJ2-7; TCRdb proposes TRBD1, but this gene call is untestable without DNA. Germline-derived CDR1 and CDR2 are SQVTM and ANQGSEA. The CDR3 sequence is 13 residues long. CDR3 amino acids: CSARTGGEDEQYF.

The chain is built from TRBV6-6 and TRBJ1-2; checking the TCRdb D call of TRBD1 is not possible without DNA. The germline CDR1 and CDR2 sequences are MNHNY and SVGAGI (reference sequence). The CDR3 has 15 residues. The CDR3 reads CASSYSGSTPDGYTF.

The chain carries TRBV10-3 and TRBJ2-1; lacking DNA, the TRBD2 call made by TCRdb goes unchecked. This CDR3 region has 16 residues. CDR1 ENHRY and CDR2 SYGVKD come from the germline V gene. The CDR3 here is CAINQPWGEGNDEQFF.

The chain combines TRBV24-1 with TRBJ2-5; TCRdb's D call, TRBD1, is unchecked because there is no DNA. The CDR3 covers 14 residues. CDR1 is KGHDR, CDR2 SFDVKD, per germline. CDR3 amino acids: CATKGPAIGETQYF.